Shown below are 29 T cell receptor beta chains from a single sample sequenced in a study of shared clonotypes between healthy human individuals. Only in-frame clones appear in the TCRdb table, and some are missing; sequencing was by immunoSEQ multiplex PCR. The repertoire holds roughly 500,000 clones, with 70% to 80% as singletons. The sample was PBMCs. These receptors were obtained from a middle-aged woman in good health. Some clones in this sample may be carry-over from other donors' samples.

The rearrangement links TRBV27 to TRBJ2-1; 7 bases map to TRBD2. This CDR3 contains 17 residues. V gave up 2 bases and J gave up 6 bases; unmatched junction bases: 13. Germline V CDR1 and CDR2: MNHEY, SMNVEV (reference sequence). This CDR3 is CASSLPSGHHFGNEQFF. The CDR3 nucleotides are TGTGCCAGCAGTTTACCTAGCGGTCACCATTTCGGCAATGAGCAGTTCTTC.

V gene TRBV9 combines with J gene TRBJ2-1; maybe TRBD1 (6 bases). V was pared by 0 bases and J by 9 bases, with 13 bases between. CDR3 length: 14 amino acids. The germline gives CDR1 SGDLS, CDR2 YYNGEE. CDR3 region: CASSVVSGDSEQFF. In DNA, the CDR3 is TGTGCCAGCAGCGTAGTCTCAGGGGATAGTGAGCAGTTCTTC.

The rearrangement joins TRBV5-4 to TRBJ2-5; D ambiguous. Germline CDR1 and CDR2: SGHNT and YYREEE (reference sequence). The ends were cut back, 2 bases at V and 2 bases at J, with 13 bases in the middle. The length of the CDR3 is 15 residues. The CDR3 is CASSFRPWRQETQYF. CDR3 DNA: TGTGCCAGCAGCTTCAGGCCCTGGAGACAAGAGACCCAGTACTTC. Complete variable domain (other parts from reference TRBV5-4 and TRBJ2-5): ETGVTQSPTHLIKTRGQQVTLRCSSQSGHNTVSWYQQALGQGPQFIFQYYREEENGRGNFPPRFSGLQFPNYSSELNVNALELDDSALYLCASSFRPWRQETQYFGPGTRLLVL.

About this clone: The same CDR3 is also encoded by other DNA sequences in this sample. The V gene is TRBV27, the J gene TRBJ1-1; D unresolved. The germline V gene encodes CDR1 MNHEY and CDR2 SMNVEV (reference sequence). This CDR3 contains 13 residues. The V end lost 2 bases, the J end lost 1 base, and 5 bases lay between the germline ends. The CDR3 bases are TGTGCCAGCAGTTTAGGGAGGAACACTGAAGCTTTCTTT. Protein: CASSLGRNTEAFF.

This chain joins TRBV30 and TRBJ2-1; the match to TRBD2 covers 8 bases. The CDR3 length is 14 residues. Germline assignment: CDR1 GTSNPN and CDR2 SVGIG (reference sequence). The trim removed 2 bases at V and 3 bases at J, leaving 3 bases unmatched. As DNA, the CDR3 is TGTGCCTGGAGTAAGACTAGCGACTACAATGAGCAGTTCTTC. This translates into CAWSKTSDYNEQFF.

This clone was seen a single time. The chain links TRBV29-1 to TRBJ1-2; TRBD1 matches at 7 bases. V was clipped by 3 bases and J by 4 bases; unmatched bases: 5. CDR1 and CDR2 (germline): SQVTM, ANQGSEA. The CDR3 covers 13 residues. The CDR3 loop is CSVDQRQGYGYTF. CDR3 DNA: TGCAGCGTTGACCAGCGACAGGGCTATGGCTACACCTTC.

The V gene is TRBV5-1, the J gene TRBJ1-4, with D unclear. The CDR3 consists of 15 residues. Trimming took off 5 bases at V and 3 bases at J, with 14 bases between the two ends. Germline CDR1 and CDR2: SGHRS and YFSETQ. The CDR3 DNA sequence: TGCGCCAGCAGACAGCAGCCGGTTGCTAATGAAAAACTGTTTTTT. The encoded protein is CASRQQPVANEKLFF. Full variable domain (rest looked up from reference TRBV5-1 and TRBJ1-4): KAGVTQTPRYLIKTRGQQVTLSCSPISGHRSVSWYQQTPGQGLQFLFEYFSETQRNKGNFPGRFSGRQFSNSRSEMNVSTLELGDSALYLCASRQQPVANEKLFFGSGTQLSVL.

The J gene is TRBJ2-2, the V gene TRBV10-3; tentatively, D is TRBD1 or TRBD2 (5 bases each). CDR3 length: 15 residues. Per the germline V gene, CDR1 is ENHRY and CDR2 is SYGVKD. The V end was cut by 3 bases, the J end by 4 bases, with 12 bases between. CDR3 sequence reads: CAISDPTAATGELFF. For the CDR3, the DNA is TGTGCCATCAGTGACCCGACAGCGGCCACCGGGGAGCTGTTTTTT.

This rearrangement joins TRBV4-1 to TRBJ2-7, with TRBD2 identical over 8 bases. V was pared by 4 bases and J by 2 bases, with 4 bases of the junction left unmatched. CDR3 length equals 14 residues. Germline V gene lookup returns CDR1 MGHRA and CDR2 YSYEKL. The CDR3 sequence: CASSRGRTPYEQYF. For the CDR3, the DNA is TGCGCCAGCAGCCGCGGGAGGACTCCCTACGAGCAGTACTTC.

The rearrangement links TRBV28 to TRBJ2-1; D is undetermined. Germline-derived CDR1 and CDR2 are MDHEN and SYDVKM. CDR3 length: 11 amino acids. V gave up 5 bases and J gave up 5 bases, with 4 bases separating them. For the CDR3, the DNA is TGTGCCAGCAGTGCGGACAATGAGCAGTTCTTC. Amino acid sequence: CASSADNEQFF.

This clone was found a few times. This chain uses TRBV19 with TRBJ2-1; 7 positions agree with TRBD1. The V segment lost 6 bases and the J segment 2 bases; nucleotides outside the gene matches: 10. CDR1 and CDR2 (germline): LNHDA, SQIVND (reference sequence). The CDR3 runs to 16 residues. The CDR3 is CASSRLGGATYNEQFF. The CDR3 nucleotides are TGTGCCAGTAGCAGGTTAGGGGGCGCGACCTACAATGAGCAGTTCTTC.

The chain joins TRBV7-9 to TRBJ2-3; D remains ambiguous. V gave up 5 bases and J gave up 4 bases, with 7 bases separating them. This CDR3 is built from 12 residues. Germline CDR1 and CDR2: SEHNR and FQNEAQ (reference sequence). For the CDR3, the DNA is TGTGCCAGCAGCCCAAGGGCAGATACGCAGTATTTT. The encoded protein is CASSPRADTQYF.

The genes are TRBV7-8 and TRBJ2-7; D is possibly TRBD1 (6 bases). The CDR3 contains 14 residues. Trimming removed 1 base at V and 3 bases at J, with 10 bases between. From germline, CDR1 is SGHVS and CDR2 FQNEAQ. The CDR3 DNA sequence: TGTGCCAGCAGCTTAGACACAGGGCGCTACGAGCAGTACTTC. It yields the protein CASSLDTGRYEQYF.

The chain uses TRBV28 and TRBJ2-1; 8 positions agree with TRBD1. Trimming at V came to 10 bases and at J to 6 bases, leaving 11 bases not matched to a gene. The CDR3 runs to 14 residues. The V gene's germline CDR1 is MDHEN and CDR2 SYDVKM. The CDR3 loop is CAIPRGQATNEQFF. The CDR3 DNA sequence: TGTGCCATCCCGCGGGGACAGGCTACCAATGAGCAGTTCTTC.

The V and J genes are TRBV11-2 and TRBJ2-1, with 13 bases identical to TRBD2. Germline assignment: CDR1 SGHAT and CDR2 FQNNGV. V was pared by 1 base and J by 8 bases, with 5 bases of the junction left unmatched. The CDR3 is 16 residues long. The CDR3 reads CASSLGPGLAGYEQFF. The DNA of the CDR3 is TGTGCCAGCAGCTTAGGCCCGGGACTAGCGGGATATGAGCAGTTCTTC.

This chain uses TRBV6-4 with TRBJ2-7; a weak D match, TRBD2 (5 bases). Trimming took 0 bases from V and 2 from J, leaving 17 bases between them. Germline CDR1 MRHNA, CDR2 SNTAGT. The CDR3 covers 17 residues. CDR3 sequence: CASSDSTRTEDPYEQYF. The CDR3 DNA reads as TGTGCCAGCAGTGACTCGACGCGCACGGAGGATCCCTACGAGCAGTACTTC.

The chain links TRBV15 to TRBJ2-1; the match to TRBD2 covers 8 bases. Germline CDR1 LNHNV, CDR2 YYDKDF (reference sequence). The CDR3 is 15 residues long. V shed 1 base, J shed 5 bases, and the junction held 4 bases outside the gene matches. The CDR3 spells CATSRGAGENNEQFF. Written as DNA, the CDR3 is TGTGCCACCAGCAGAGGAGCGGGAGAGAACAATGAGCAGTTCTTC.

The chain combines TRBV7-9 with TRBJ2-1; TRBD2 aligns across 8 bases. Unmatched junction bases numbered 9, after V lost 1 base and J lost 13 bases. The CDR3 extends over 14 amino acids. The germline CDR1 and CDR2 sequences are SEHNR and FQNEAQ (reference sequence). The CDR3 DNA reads TGTGCCAGCAGCTTAGTCGAGCGGGAGTGGGTTCAGTTCTTC. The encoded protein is CASSLVEREWVQFF.

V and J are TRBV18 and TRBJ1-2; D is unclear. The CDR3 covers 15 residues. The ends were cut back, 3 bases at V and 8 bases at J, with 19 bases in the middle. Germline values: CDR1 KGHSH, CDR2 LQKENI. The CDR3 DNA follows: TGTGCCAGCTCACCGGGGATGAGAGAACCGCGGGGCTACACCTTC. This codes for CASSPGMREPRGYTF.

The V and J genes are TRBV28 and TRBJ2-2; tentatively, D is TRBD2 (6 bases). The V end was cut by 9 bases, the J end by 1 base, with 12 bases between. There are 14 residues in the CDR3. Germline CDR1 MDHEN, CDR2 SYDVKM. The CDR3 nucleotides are TGTGCCAGTTCTCACGGGGGGAACACCGGGGAGCTGTTTTTT. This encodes CASSHGGNTGELFF.

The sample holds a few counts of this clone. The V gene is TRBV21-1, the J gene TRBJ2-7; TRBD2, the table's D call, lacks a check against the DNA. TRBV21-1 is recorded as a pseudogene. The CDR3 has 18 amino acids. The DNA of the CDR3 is TGTGCCAGCAGCAACAGGGTAGGACTAGCGGGGGAGAACTACGAGCAGTACTTC. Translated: CASSNRVGLAGENYEQYF.

CDR3 region: CASSLEAGGSYNEQFF. The DNA for the CDR3 is TGTGCCAGCAGTTTGGAGGCGGGAGGGTCCTACAATGAGCAGTTCTTC. V and J are TRBV28 and TRBJ2-1; TRBD2 agrees at 9 bases. V gave up 3 bases and J gave up 1 base; unmatched junction bases: 4. This CDR3 comprises 16 residues. The germline V gene encodes CDR1 MDHEN and CDR2 SYDVKM. Using reference TRBV28 and TRBJ2-1 for the parts outside the CDR3, the full variable domain is DVKVTQSSRYLVKRTGEKVFLECVQDMDHENMFWYRQDPGLGLRLIYFSYDVKMKEKGDIPEGYSVSREKKERFSLILESASTNQTSMYLCASSLEAGGSYNEQFFGPGTRLTVL.

The CDR3 spells CASSEGLNEKLFF. CDR3 nucleotide sequence: TGTGCCAGCAGCGAGGGCCTTAATGAAAAACTGTTTTTT. This chain connects TRBV6-1 to TRBJ1-4, with D unclear. The ends were cut back, 6 bases at V and 4 bases at J, with 9 bases in the middle. This CDR3 has 13 residues. The germline CDR1 and CDR2 sequences are MNHNS and SASEGT.

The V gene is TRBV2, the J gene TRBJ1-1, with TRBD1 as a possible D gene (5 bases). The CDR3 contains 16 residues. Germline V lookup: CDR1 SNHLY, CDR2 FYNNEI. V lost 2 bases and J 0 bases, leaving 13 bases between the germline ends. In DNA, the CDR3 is TGTGCCAGCAGTGAAAGGGGCGGGTTAATGAACACTGAAGCTTTCTTT. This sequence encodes CASSERGGLMNTEAFF.

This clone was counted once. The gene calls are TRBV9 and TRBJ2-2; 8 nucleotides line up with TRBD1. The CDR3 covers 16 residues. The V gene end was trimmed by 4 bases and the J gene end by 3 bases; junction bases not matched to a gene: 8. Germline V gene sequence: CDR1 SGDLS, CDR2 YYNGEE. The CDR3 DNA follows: TGTGCCAGCAGCAACCTCGGACAGGGTGACACCGGGGAGCTGTTTTTT. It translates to CASSNLGQGDTGELFF.

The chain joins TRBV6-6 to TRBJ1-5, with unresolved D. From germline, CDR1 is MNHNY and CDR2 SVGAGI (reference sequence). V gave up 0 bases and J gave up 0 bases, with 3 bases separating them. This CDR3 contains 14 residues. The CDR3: CASSYSNSNQPQHF. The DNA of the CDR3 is TGTGCCAGCAGTTACTCGAATAGCAATCAGCCCCAGCATTTT.

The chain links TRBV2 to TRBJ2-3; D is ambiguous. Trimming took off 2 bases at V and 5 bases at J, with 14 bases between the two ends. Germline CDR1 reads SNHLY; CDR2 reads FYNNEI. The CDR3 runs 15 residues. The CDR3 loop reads CASSEQARKGDTQYF. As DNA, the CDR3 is TGTGCCAGCAGTGAACAGGCTAGAAAGGGAGATACGCAGTATTTT.

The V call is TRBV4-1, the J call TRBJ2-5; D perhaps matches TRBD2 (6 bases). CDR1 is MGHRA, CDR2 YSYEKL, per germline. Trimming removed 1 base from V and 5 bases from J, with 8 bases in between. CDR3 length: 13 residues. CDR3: CASSQGGDETQYF. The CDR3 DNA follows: TGCGCCAGCAGCCAAGGCGGGGACGAGACCCAGTACTTC.

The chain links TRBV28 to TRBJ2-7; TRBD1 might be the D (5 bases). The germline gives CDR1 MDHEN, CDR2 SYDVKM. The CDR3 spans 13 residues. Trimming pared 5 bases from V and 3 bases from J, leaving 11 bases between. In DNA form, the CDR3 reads TGTGCCAGCAGTCCCAGGGTGGGCTACGAGCAGTACTTC. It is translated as CASSPRVGYEQYF.